The rows below give T cell receptor beta chains drawn from one sample of a study of blood T cell repertoires in COVID-19. The protocol was immunoSEQ multiplex PCR, while the TCRdb copy is restricted to in-frame clones and leaves out a portion. The sample has roughly 160,000 clones, 79% seen once. Input material: peripheral blood. The source is a woman aged 55-69 years with COVID-19, enrolled during active disease. CDR3s include the opening cysteine and the closing phenylalanine or tryptophan. Fields, in order: CDR3 protein, CDR3 DNA, D gene, CDR3 length, V gene, clone size, J gene. D genes are given only for firm matches. For some rows the clone size is stated as once, few or many, or as a class when expanded; others skip it.

CDR3: CASSPVGGQPQHF; DNA: TGTGCCAGCAGCCCTGTCGGGGGACAGCCCCAGCATTTT; D: -; length: 13; V: TRBV11-2; size: -; J: TRBJ1-5
CDR3: CASSRGSADTQYF; DNA: TGTGCCAGCTCACGTGGGAGTGCAGATACGCAGTATTTT; D: -; length: 13; V: TRBV18; size: -; J: TRBJ2-3
CDR3: CASSPGGQPNQPQHF; DNA: TGTGCCAGCAGCCCCGGGGGACAGCCGAATCAGCCCCAGCATTTT; D: TRBD1; length: 15; V: TRBV11-2; size: -; J: TRBJ1-5
CDR3: CASSLWTGEGSGELFF; DNA: TGTGCCAGCAGCTTATGGACAGGGGAGGGTTCCGGGGAGCTGTTTTTT; D: TRBD1; length: 16; V: TRBV5-5; size: -; J: TRBJ2-2
CDR3: CASSSNRGVSGYTF; DNA: TGTGCCAGCAGCTCAAACAGGGGGGTAAGCGGCTACACCTTC; D: TRBD1; length: 14; V: TRBV7-9; size: -; J: TRBJ1-2
CDR3: CASGLTGDTQYF; DNA: TGTGCCAGTGGGCTCACCGGAGATACGCAGTATTTT; D: -; length: 12; V: TRBV7-9; size: -; J: TRBJ2-3
CDR3: CATSHDSRETQYF; DNA: TGTGCCACCAGCCATGACAGTCGAGAGACCCAGTACTTC; D: -; length: 13; V: TRBV24-1; size: -; J: TRBJ2-5
CDR3: CASSLRGPGLAGGPGLNNEQFF; DNA: TGTGCCAGCAGTTTACGTGGGCCGGGACTAGCGGGAGGGCCGGGTTTGAACAATGAGCAGTTCTTC; D: TRBD2; length: 22; V: TRBV27; size: -; J: TRBJ2-1
CDR3: CASSRPGQGGYEQFF; DNA: TGTGCCAGCAGCCGCCCGGGACAGGGAGGGTATGAGCAGTTCTTC; D: TRBD1; length: 15; V: TRBV3-1/TRBV3-2; size: -; J: TRBJ2-1
CDR3: CASRGTSPGGGNYGYTF; DNA: TGTGCCAGTAGAGGGACATCCCCAGGAGGGGGCAACTATGGCTACACCTTC; D: TRBD1; length: 17; V: TRBV19; size: -; J: TRBJ1-2
CDR3: CASSSRSQRTGGSTEAFF; DNA: TGTGCCAGCAGCTCTCGTTCGCAACGGACAGGGGGGAGCACTGAAGCTTTCTTT; D: TRBD1; length: 18; V: TRBV13; size: -; J: TRBJ1-1
CDR3: CASSLAKGIQYF; DNA: TGTGCCAGCAGCTTGGCAAAGGGGATTCAGTACTTC; D: -; length: 12; V: TRBV5-4; size: -; J: TRBJ2-4
CDR3: CASSVDGRANGYTF; DNA: TGTGCCAGCAGCGTAGATGGGAGGGCCAATGGCTACACCTTC; D: -; length: 14; V: TRBV9; size: -; J: TRBJ1-2
CDR3: CASSTLLTGAHQPQHF; DNA: TGTGCCAGTAGTACACTACTCACAGGGGCCCATCAGCCCCAGCATTTT; D: TRBD1; length: 16; V: TRBV19; size: -; J: TRBJ1-5
CDR3: CASREGGSNQPQHF; DNA: TGTGCCAGCAGGGAGGGGGGGAGCAATCAGCCCCAGCATTTT; D: -; length: 14; V: TRBV6-6; size: many; J: TRBJ1-5
CDR3: CASTLGRGSEETQYF; DNA: TGTGCCAGCACCTTAGGTCGGGGAAGCGAAGAGACCCAGTACTTC; D: -; length: 15; V: TRBV7-2; size: -; J: TRBJ2-5
CDR3: CASSFGQAATEAFF; DNA: TGTGCCAGCAGCTTCGGACAGGCAGCCACTGAAGCTTTCTTT; D: TRBD1; length: 14; V: TRBV5-6; size: -; J: TRBJ1-1
CDR3: CASRPMAEWRYRVGANEKLFF; DNA: TGTGCAAGTCGCCCCATGGCCGAATGGAGATATAGGGTGGGAGCTAATGAAAAACTGTTTTTT; D: -; length: 21; V: TRBV12-2; size: -; J: TRBJ1-4
CDR3: CASSPRQVADTQYF; DNA: TGTGCCAGCTCCCCCAGACAGGTCGCAGATACGCAGTATTTT; D: -; length: 14; V: TRBV18; size: -; J: TRBJ2-3
CDR3: CASSSGFAGELFF; DNA: TGTGCCAGCAGCTCGGGGTTCGCCGGGGAGCTGTTTTTT; D: -; length: 13; V: TRBV7-3; size: -; J: TRBJ2-2
CDR3: CASSPDSNTEAFF; DNA: TGTGCCAGCAGTCCGGACTCGAACACTGAAGCTTTCTTT; D: -; length: 13; V: TRBV2; size: few; J: TRBJ1-1
CDR3: CASTLTGEAFF; DNA: TGTGCCAGCACCCTCACAGGGGAAGCTTTCTTT; D: -; length: 11; V: TRBV28; size: -; J: TRBJ1-1
CDR3: CASSPTNHRGLKVVGETQYF; DNA: TGTGCCAGCAGTCCAACCAACCACAGGGGCTTGAAGGTAGTGGGAGAGACCCAGTACTTC; D: TRBD1; length: 20; V: TRBV6-6; size: -; J: TRBJ2-5
CDR3: CASGLAGGYSDEQFF; DNA: TGTGCCAGCGGACTAGCGGGGGGGTACTCGGATGAGCAGTTCTTC; D: TRBD2; length: 15; V: TRBV6-5; size: -; J: TRBJ2-1
CDR3: CASSTNQPNGDTQYF; DNA: TGTGCCAGCAGCACCAACCAACCTAACGGAGATACGCAGTATTTT; D: -; length: 15; V: TRBV9; size: -; J: TRBJ2-3
CDR3: CASSSGGQSNYGYTF; DNA: TGTGCCAGCAGCTCCGGGGGGCAGTCTAACTATGGCTACACCTTC; D: -; length: 15; V: TRBV9; size: few; J: TRBJ1-2
CDR3: CASSGTGLGGEKLFF; DNA: TGTGCCAGCAGTGGAACTGGACTGGGAGGTGAAAAACTGTTTTTT; D: -; length: 15; V: TRBV2; size: -; J: TRBJ1-4
CDR3: CASRRDRASYEKLFF; DNA: TGTGCCAGCAGGCGGGACAGGGCCAGTTATGAAAAACTGTTTTTT; D: TRBD1; length: 15; V: TRBV7-2; size: -; J: TRBJ1-4
CDR3: CASSPRTVDSPLHF; DNA: TGTGCCAGCAGTCCCCGGACAGTTGATTCACCCCTCCACTTT; D: -; length: 14; V: TRBV2; size: -; J: TRBJ1-6
CDR3: CASSQRGWTEQETQYF; DNA: TGTGCCAGCAGCCAGAGGGGGTGGACGGAGCAAGAGACCCAGTACTTC; D: -; length: 16; V: TRBV3-1/TRBV3-2; size: -; J: TRBJ2-5
CDR3: CASSVAGEGSPLHF; DNA: TGTGCCAGCAGCGTAGCAGGGGAAGGTTCACCCCTCCACTTT; D: -; length: 14; V: TRBV9; size: few; J: TRBJ1-6
CDR3: CASSQTSGSQETQYF; DNA: TGCGCCAGCAGCCAAACTAGCGGGAGTCAAGAGACCCAGTACTTC; D: TRBD2; length: 15; V: TRBV5-1; size: -; J: TRBJ2-5
CDR3: CASSLGGTPYEQYF; DNA: TGTGCCAGCAGCCTAGGAGGGACCCCCTACGAGCAGTACTTC; D: -; length: 14; V: TRBV28; size: -; J: TRBJ2-7
CDR3: CASSQSVAGGRTDTQYF; DNA: TGCGCCAGCAGCCAATCTGTGGCGGGGGGCCGCACAGATACGCAGTATTTT; D: TRBD2; length: 17; V: TRBV4-1; size: -; J: TRBJ2-3
CDR3: CASSFDLGRGPKNEQYF; DNA: TGTGCCAGCAGTTTTGATCTGGGCAGGGGACCCAAGAACGAGCAGTACTTC; D: -; length: 17; V: TRBV28; size: -; J: TRBJ2-7